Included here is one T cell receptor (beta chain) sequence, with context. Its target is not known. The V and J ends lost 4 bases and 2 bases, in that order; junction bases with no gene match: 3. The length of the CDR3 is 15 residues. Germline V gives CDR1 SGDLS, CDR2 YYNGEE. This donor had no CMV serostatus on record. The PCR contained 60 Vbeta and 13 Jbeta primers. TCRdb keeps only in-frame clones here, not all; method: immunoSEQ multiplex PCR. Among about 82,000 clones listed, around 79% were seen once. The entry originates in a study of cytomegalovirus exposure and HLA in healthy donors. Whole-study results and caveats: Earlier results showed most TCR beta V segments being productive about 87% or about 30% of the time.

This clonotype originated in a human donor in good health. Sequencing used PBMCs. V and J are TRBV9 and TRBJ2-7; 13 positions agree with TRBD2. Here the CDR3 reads CASSTTSGGAYEQYF. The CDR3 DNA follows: TGTGCCAGCAGCACAACTAGCGGGGGGGCCTACGAGCAGTACTTC.